The rows below give T cell receptor beta chains drawn from one sample of a study of PD-1 blockade in mismatch repair-deficient tumors. Data came from immunoSEQ multiplex PCR; TCRdb stores just in-frame clones and leaves some out. The sample lists fewer than 50,000 clones; around 79% were seen once. The source material was peripheral blood, sampled 4 weeks after starting pembrolizumab. The receptor set was obtained from an adult with mismatch repair-deficient cancer. Each CDR3 is given with its conserved first and last residue. A D gene is named only where the DNA matches it firmly. Expanded clones are given a class, and other clones once, few, many or no size at all.

CDR3: CASSRIHRNEQFF
DNA: TGTGCCAGCTCAAGGATACACCGCAATGAGCAGTTCTTC
V: TRBV7-9
size: -
D: -
J: TRBJ2-1

CDR3: CASSVAGGRSYEQYF
DNA: TGTGCCAGCAGCGTAGCGGGAGGGCGGTCCTACGAGCAGTACTTC
V: TRBV13
size: -
D: TRBD2
J: TRBJ2-7

CDR3: CASSPFQGGGTEAFF
DNA: TGTGCCAGCAGTCCATTCCAGGGAGGTGGGACTGAAGCTTTCTTT
V: TRBV6-5
size: -
D: -
J: TRBJ1-1

CDR3: CASTKGSIDYGYTF
DNA: TGCGCCAGCACGAAAGGGAGTATTGACTATGGCTACACCTTC
V: TRBV10-2
size: -
D: -
J: TRBJ1-2

CDR3: CAWSAQGRWGTNEKLFF
DNA: TGTGCCTGGAGTGCCCAAGGGAGGTGGGGAACTAATGAAAAACTGTTTTTT
V: TRBV30
size: -
D: -
J: TRBJ1-4

CDR3: CASTQVEKGTEAFF
DNA: TGTGCCAGCACCCAGGTGGAGAAAGGCACTGAAGCTTTCTTT
V: TRBV2
size: -
D: -
J: TRBJ1-1

CDR3: CASSEFRSLDNEQFF
DNA: TGCGCCAGCAGTGAGTTCCGTTCCCTAGACAATGAGCAGTTCTTC
V: TRBV10-2
size: -
D: -
J: TRBJ2-1

CDR3: CASRLTIYNNEQFF
DNA: TGTGCCAGCAGGCTAACGATATACAACAATGAGCAGTTCTTC
V: TRBV27
size: -
D: -
J: TRBJ2-1

CDR3: CASSPGLAFYGQYF
DNA: TGTGCCAGCAGCCCGGGACTAGCATTCTACGGGCAGTACTTC
V: TRBV7-9
size: -
D: TRBD2
J: TRBJ2-7

CDR3: CASSLAAQGANTGELFF
DNA: TGCGCCAGCAGCTTGGCCGCGCAGGGGGCGAACACCGGGGAGCTGTTTTTT
V: TRBV5-1
size: -
D: TRBD1
J: TRBJ2-2

CDR3: CASSITQRDPTGELFF
DNA: TGTGCCAGCAGCATTACCCAGAGGGACCCGACCGGGGAGCTGTTTTTT
V: TRBV7-9
size: -
D: -
J: TRBJ2-2

CDR3: CASSLRLPNSYNEQFF
DNA: TGTGCCAGCAGTTTAAGACTACCCAACTCCTACAATGAGCAGTTCTTC
V: TRBV27
size: -
D: -
J: TRBJ2-1

CDR3: CASSTGGLAGPRVFF
DNA: TGTGCCAGCAGCACGGGGGGCCTAGCGGGACCTCGGGTGTTCTTC
V: TRBV7-2
size: -
D: TRBD2
J: TRBJ2-1

CDR3: CASSKLGGDYEQYF
DNA: TGTGCCAGCAGCAAGCTAGGGGGCGACTACGAGCAGTACTTC
V: TRBV5-4
size: -
D: TRBD1
J: TRBJ2-7

CDR3: CAWGDGNTIYF
DNA: TGTGCCTGGGGGGATGGAAACACCATATATTTT
V: TRBV30
size: -
D: -
J: TRBJ1-3

CDR3: CASSRTGGRDNEQFF
DNA: TGCGCCAGCAGCCGGACAGGGGGTAGGGACAATGAGCAGTTCTTC
V: TRBV5-1
size: -
D: TRBD1
J: TRBJ2-1

CDR3: CSVDVGNTEAFF
DNA: TGCAGCGTTGACGTAGGGAACACTGAAGCTTTCTTT
V: TRBV29-1
size: few
D: -
J: TRBJ1-1

CDR3: CASSYSPGGVGGYTF
DNA: TGTGCCAGCAGTTACTCCCCAGGGGGCGTCGGTGGCTACACCTTC
V: TRBV6-5
size: -
D: TRBD1
J: TRBJ1-2

CDR3: CASSFRGGYEQYF
DNA: TGTGCCAGCAGTTTTAGGGGGGGCTACGAGCAGTACTTC
V: TRBV27
size: few
D: -
J: TRBJ2-7